The sequence of this T cell receptor (beta chain) was determined in a study of sequential checkpoint blockade in melanoma. Across the whole study: After both sequences, patients received maintenance nivolumab. Matched biopsies came pretreatment and at week 13 for twenty-two patients.

Sequenced by immunoSEQ multiplex PCR; TCRdb stores in-frame clones only, minus some. The data show over 5,000 clones, less than 30% seen once. The study's findings and limits: T-cell fraction and clonality followed PD-L1 and CD8+ counts, not mutational load. Rising tumor T-cell fraction and clonality meant about 30 times likelier benefit.

This clone qualifies as medium-sized. The antigen remains undetermined. Treatment noted: randomized to nivolumab then ipilimumab (arm A) or the reverse (arm B). The sample here was tumor tissue (inferred from file names), taken from a patient given nivolumab and ipilimumab in sequence. This clonotype was obtained from a human donor with melanoma.

The CDR3 DNA reads TGTGCCAGCAGTTACTTATTGACAGGTTGGAACACTGAAGCTTTCTTT. It specifies CASSYLLTGWNTEAFF. The V call is TRBV6-8, the J call TRBJ1-1, with D possibly being TRBD1 (6 bases). The V end lost 1 base, the J end lost 1 base, and 13 bases lay between the germline ends. In germline, CDR1 is MNHGY, CDR2 SAAAGT. CDR3 size: 16 residues.